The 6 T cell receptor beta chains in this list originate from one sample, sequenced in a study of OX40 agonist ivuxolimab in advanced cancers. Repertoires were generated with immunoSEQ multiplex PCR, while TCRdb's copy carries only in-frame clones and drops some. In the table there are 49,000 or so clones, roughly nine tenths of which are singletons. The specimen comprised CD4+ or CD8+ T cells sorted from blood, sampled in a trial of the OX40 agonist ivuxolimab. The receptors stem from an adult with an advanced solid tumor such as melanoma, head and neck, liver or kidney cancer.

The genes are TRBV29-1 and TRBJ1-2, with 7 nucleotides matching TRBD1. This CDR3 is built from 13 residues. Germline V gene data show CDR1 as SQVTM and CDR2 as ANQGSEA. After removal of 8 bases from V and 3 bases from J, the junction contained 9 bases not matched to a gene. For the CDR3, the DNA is TGCAGCACAAACCATGGACAGGACTATGGCTACACCTTC. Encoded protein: CSTNHGQDYGYTF. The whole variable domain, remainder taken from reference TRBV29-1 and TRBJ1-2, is SAVISQKPSRDICQRGTSLTIQCQVDSQVTMMFWYRQQPGQSLTLIATANQGSEATYESGFVIDKFPISRPNLTFSTLTVSNMSPEDSSIYLCSTNHGQDYGYTFGSGTRLTVV.

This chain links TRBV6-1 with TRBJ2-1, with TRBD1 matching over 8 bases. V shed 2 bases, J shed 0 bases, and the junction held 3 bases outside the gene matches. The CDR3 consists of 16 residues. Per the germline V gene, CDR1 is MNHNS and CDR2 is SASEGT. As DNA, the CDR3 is TGTGCCAGCAGTGAATGGGGACAGGCCTCCTACAATGAGCAGTTCTTC. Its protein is CASSEWGQASYNEQFF.

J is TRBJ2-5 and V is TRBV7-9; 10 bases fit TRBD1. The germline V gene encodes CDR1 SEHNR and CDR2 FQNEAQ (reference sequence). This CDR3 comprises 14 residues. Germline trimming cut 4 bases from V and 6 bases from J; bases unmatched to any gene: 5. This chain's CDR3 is CASSWTGGVKTQYF. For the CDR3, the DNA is TGTGCCAGCAGCTGGACAGGGGGGGTAAAGACCCAGTACTTC.

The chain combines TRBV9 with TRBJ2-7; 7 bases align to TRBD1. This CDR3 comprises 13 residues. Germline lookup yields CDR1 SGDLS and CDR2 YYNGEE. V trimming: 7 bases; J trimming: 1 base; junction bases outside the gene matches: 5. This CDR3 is CASSGTASYEQYF. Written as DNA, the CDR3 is TGTGCCAGCTCGGGGACAGCATCCTACGAGCAGTACTTC. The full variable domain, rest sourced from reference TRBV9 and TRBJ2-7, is DSGVTQTPKHLITATGQRVTLRCSPRSGDLSVYWYQQSLDQGLQFLIQYYNGEERAKGNILERFSAQQFPDLHSELNLSSLELGDSALYFCASSGTASYEQYFGPGTRLTVT.

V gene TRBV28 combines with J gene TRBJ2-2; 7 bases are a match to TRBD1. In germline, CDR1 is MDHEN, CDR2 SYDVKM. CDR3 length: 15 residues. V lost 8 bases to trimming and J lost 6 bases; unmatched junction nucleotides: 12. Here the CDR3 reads CASARQGSGAGELFF. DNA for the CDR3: TGTGCCAGCGCCCGACAGGGTTCAGGGGCCGGGGAGCTGTTTTTT.

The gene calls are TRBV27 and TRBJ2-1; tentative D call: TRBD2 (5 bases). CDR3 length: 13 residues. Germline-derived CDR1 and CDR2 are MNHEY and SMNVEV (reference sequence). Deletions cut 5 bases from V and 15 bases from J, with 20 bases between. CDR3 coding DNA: TGTGCCAGCAGTCCTATCCGGGGTACAGATGTGTTCTTC. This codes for CASSPIRGTDVFF.